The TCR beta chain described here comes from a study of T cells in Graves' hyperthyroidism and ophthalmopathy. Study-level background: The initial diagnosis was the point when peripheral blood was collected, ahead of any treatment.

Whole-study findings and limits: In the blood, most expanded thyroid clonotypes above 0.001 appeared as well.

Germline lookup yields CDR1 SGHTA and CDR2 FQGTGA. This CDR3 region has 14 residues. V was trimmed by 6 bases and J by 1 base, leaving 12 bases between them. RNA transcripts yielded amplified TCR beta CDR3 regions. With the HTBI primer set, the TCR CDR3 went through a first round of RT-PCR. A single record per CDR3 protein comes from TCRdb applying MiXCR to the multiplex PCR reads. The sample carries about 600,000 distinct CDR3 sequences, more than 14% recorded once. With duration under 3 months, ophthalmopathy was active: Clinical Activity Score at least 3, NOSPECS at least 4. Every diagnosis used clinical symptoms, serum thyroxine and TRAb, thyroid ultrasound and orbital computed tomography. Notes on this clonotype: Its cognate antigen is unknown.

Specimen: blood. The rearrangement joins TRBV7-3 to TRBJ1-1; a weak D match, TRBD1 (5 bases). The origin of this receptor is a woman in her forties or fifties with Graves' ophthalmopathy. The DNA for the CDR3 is TGTGCCAGCAGGTCAGGGACGGGGAACACTGAAGCTTTCTTT. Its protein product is CASRSGTGNTEAFF.